The rows below give T cell receptor beta chains drawn from one sample of a study of OX40 agonist ivuxolimab in advanced cancers. Generated by immunoSEQ multiplex PCR, the TCRdb table keeps only in-frame clones and is missing some. The table shows over 85,000 clones, with about 79% occurring only once. The sample was CD4+ or CD8+ T cells sorted from blood, taken in a trial of the OX40 agonist ivuxolimab. All receptors come from an adult with an advanced solid tumor such as melanoma, head and neck, liver or kidney cancer. CDR3s include the opening cysteine and the closing phenylalanine or tryptophan. D genes are given only for firm matches. Clone size is given for some rows only: seen once, a few or many times, or a class if the clone is expanded.

V: TRBV7-9; J: TRBJ1-2; size: once; D: NA; DNA: TGTGCCAGCAGACCCCGGTCCGATCGCACCTCTAACTATGGCTACACCTTC; CDR3: CASRPRSDRTSNYGYTF
V: TRBV27; J: TRBJ2-1; size: NA; D: NA; DNA: TGTGCCAGCAGTTTCCGTCAGACCAAGGGGCAGTTCTTC; CDR3: CASSFRQTKGQFF
V: TRBV6-5; J: TRBJ2-7; size: NA; D: NA; DNA: TGTGCCAGCAGTGAACAGAACTACGAGCAGTACTTC; CDR3: CASSEQNYEQYF
V: TRBV28; J: TRBJ2-7; size: NA; D: TRBD1; DNA: TGTGCCAGCAGTCTTGGGGGGACAGGCTCCTACGAGCAGTACTTC; CDR3: CASSLGGTGSYEQYF
V: TRBV5-6; J: TRBJ2-7; size: NA; D: TRBD1; DNA: TGTGCCAGCAGCCGGGACAGGGGCTACGAGCAGTACTTC; CDR3: CASSRDRGYEQYF
V: TRBV4-1; J: TRBJ2-6; size: NA; D: TRBD2; DNA: TGCGCCAGCAGCTTTCGGACTAGCGGGGTCACTGGGGCCAACGTCCTGACTTTC; CDR3: CASSFRTSGVTGANVLTF
V: TRBV6-5; J: TRBJ2-3; size: NA; D: NA; DNA: TGTGCCAGCAGTTACCGGAAGCCCACAGATACGCAGTATTTT; CDR3: CASSYRKPTDTQYF
V: TRBV13; J: TRBJ1-3; size: NA; D: TRBD1; DNA: TGTGCCAGCAGCCGAACCCAGGGGGCGAGAAACACCATATATTTT; CDR3: CASSRTQGARNTIYF
V: TRBV19; J: TRBJ2-3; size: NA; D: TRBD2; DNA: TGTGCCAGTATGAACGGGAGGTCTTCAGATACGCAGTATTTT; CDR3: CASMNGRSSDTQYF
V: TRBV5-1; J: TRBJ2-1; size: NA; D: TRBD2; DNA: TGCGCCAGCAGCTTGCGTACGGGGGGGAATGAGCAGTTCTTC; CDR3: CASSLRTGGNEQFF
V: TRBV11-3; J: TRBJ2-1; size: NA; D: NA; DNA: TGTGCCAGCAGCTTAGGACTGTCAAATGAGCAGTTCTTC; CDR3: CASSLGLSNEQFF
V: TRBV11-1; J: TRBJ1-4; size: NA; D: TRBD1; DNA: TGTGCCAGCAGCCGGACAGGGGAAGGAGAAAAACTGTTTTTT; CDR3: CASSRTGEGEKLFF
V: TRBV5-6; J: TRBJ2-7; size: NA; D: TRBD2; DNA: TGTGCCAGCAGCCTGCCCGGGACTACCTACGAGCAGTACTTC; CDR3: CASSLPGTTYEQYF
V: TRBV7-2; J: TRBJ2-3; size: NA; D: NA; DNA: TGTGCCAGCAGCGAATGGACCGTGGCAGATACGCAGTATTTT; CDR3: CASSEWTVADTQYF
V: TRBV15; J: TRBJ1-5; size: NA; D: NA; DNA: TGTGCCACCAGCAGAGTTGGCAGGGGTCAGCCCCAGCATTTT; CDR3: CATSRVGRGQPQHF
V: TRBV7-8; J: TRBJ2-6; size: few; D: NA; DNA: TGTGCCAGCAGCTTAAGAGGCTCTGGGGCCAACGTCCTGACTTTC; CDR3: CASSLRGSGANVLTF
V: TRBV6-5; J: TRBJ1-1; size: NA; D: TRBD1; DNA: TGTGCCAGCAACGCAGGGGGCACGAACACTGAAGCTTTCTTT; CDR3: CASNAGGTNTEAFF
V: TRBV6-5; J: TRBJ2-5; size: NA; D: NA; DNA: TGTGCCAGCAGTGAGAATTGGAGCCAAGAGACCCAGTACTTC; CDR3: CASSENWSQETQYF
V: TRBV19; J: TRBJ1-5; size: once; D: TRBD1; DNA: TGTGCCAGTAGTATAGGTCAGGGGGCGGGACAGCCCCAGCATTTT; CDR3: CASSIGQGAGQPQHF
V: TRBV14; J: TRBJ1-1; size: NA; D: NA; DNA: TGTGCCAGCAGCCTACGTACAGGGAACACTGAAGCTTTCTTT; CDR3: CASSLRTGNTEAFF
V: TRBV18; J: TRBJ2-2; size: NA; D: NA; DNA: TGTGCCAGCTCACTCCTCGACACCAACACCGGGGAGCTGTTTTTT; CDR3: CASSLLDTNTGELFF
V: TRBV28; J: TRBJ2-7; size: once; D: NA; DNA: TGTGCCAGCAAAATAGGCGGCGGCGCTAGGGTTTACGAGCAGTACTTC; CDR3: CASKIGGGARVYEQYF
V: TRBV29-1; J: TRBJ2-3; size: NA; D: NA; DNA: TGCAGCGTTGTTATTTTTGGGGGTGCAGATACGCAGTATTTT; CDR3: CSVVIFGGADTQYF
V: TRBV5-5; J: TRBJ2-5; size: NA; D: NA; DNA: TGTGCCAGCAGCTTGGCGAGTTGGGAGACCCAGTACTTC; CDR3: CASSLASWETQYF
V: TRBV28; J: TRBJ1-3; size: NA; D: NA; DNA: TGTGCCAGCAGTTTCCTACAGGGATCTGGAAACACCATATATTTT; CDR3: CASSFLQGSGNTIYF
V: TRBV15; J: TRBJ1-2; size: few; D: TRBD1; DNA: TGTGCCACCAGCCCCAAAGGACAGGGGGCTGAATATGGCTACACCTTC; CDR3: CATSPKGQGAEYGYTF
V: TRBV6-6; J: TRBJ2-1; size: NA; D: NA; DNA: TGTGCCAGCAGTTACTCGATGGTCAATGAGCAGTTCTTC; CDR3: CASSYSMVNEQFF
V: TRBV5-1; J: TRBJ2-7; size: NA; D: NA; DNA: TGCGCCAGCAGCTTGACCCACTACGAGCAGTACTTC; CDR3: CASSLTHYEQYF
V: TRBV6-5; J: TRBJ1-4; size: NA; D: NA; DNA: TGTGCCAGCAGTTACTCCACAGGGGAAAAACTGTTTTTT; CDR3: CASSYSTGEKLFF
V: TRBV30; J: TRBJ1-2; size: NA; D: NA; DNA: TGTGCCTGGAGTGTACACCGGGGTGGGGGCTACACCTTC; CDR3: CAWSVHRGGGYTF
V: TRBV6-6; J: TRBJ1-5; size: NA; D: NA; DNA: TGTGCCAGCAATGCAGAACAGGGAGGCAATCAGCCCCAGCATTTT; CDR3: CASNAEQGGNQPQHF
V: TRBV5-1; J: TRBJ2-5; size: NA; D: NA; DNA: TGCGCCAGCAGTGTGATGGGGGGAGAGACCCAGTACTTC; CDR3: CASSVMGGETQYF
V: TRBV11-2; J: TRBJ2-1; size: NA; D: NA; DNA: TGTGCCAGCAGCTGGGGGGGCGGGCAGTACAATGAGCAGTTCTTC; CDR3: CASSWGGGQYNEQFF
V: TRBV6-6; J: TRBJ1-6; size: few; D: TRBD1; DNA: TGTGCCAGCAGTATTCCGGGACAGGGTAGAGGTTCACCCCTCCACTTT; CDR3: CASSIPGQGRGSPLHF
V: TRBV6-1; J: TRBJ2-3; size: NA; D: TRBD2; DNA: TGTGCCAGCAGTGATGGTGTAGCGGGGGGCACAGATACGCAGTATTTT; CDR3: CASSDGVAGGTDTQYF
V: TRBV29-1; J: TRBJ2-2; size: NA; D: NA; DNA: TGCAGCCCGTTCCGGGACTTAAGTACGGGGGACACCGGGGAGCTGTTTTTT; CDR3: CSPFRDLSTGDTGELFF
V: TRBV28; J: TRBJ2-5; size: NA; D: NA; DNA: TGTGCCAGCAGTTCCCTTCGAGGACTGAAGACCCAGTACTTC; CDR3: CASSSLRGLKTQYF
V: TRBV6-6; J: TRBJ2-5; size: NA; D: NA; DNA: TGTGCCAGCAGTTACGGCGGGGCAGGGGGGGAAGAGACCCAGTACTTC; CDR3: CASSYGGAGGEETQYF
V: TRBV6-5; J: TRBJ2-1; size: NA; D: TRBD2; DNA: TGTGCCAGCAGTTACGCCGGACTAGAAGGCAATGAGCAGTTCTTC; CDR3: CASSYAGLEGNEQFF
V: TRBV7-9; J: TRBJ1-4; size: NA; D: NA; DNA: TGTGCCAGCAGCTTAGGTACAGTGCGGGAAAAACTGTTTTTT; CDR3: CASSLGTVREKLFF
V: TRBV5-1; J: TRBJ1-1; size: NA; D: NA; DNA: TGCGCCAGCACGGGTGGGAACACTGAAGCTTTCTTT; CDR3: CASTGGNTEAFF
V: TRBV7-2; J: TRBJ1-4; size: NA; D: NA; DNA: TGTGCCAGCACCGTACTGGGACCTTCCGGAAAACTGTTTTTT; CDR3: CASTVLGPSGKLFF
V: TRBV27; J: TRBJ1-5; size: NA; D: NA; DNA: TGTGCCAGCAGCAGCGCAGGAAGTACTCAGCCCCAGCATTTT; CDR3: CASSSAGSTQPQHF
V: TRBV6-1; J: TRBJ2-5; size: NA; D: NA; DNA: TGTGCCAGCAGTGGAACGCTACGAGAGACCCAGTACTTC; CDR3: CASSGTLRETQYF
V: TRBV28; J: TRBJ1-5; size: NA; D: TRBD1; DNA: TGTGCCAGCAGTTTGGGGGACAGGGGGCAGTACCAGCCCCAGCATTTT; CDR3: CASSLGDRGQYQPQHF
V: TRBV10-1; J: TRBJ2-3; size: NA; D: TRBD2; DNA: TGCGCCAGCAGCCGGACTAGCGGGGTCACAGATACGCAGTATTTT; CDR3: CASSRTSGVTDTQYF
V: TRBV19; J: TRBJ1-1; size: NA; D: NA; DNA: TGTGCCAGTAGTATATGGGCCCGGGGGAGGCGGAACACTGAAGCTTTCTTT; CDR3: CASSIWARGRRNTEAFF
V: TRBV2; J: TRBJ1-1; size: once; D: NA; DNA: TGTGCCAGCACCCGAGGGAACACTGAAGCTTTCTTT; CDR3: CASTRGNTEAFF